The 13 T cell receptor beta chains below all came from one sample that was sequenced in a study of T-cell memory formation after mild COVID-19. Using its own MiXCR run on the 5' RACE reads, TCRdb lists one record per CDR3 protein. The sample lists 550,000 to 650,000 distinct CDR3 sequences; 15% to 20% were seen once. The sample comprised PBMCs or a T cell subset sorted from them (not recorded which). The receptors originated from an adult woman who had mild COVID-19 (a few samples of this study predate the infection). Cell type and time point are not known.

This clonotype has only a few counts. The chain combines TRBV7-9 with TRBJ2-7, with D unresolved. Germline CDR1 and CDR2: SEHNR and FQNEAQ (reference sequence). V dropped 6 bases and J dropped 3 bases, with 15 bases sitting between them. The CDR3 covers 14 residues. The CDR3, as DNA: TGTGCCAGCAGGGCGTCGGGCCTAAACTACGAGCAGTACTTC. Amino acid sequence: CASRASGLNYEQYF.

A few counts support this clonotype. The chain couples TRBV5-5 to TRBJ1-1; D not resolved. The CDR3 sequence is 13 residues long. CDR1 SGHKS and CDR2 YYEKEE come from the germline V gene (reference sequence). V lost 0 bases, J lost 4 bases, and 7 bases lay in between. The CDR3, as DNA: TGTGCCAGCAGCTTGGCACGGGTCACTGAAGCTTTCTTT. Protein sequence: CASSLARVTEAFF.

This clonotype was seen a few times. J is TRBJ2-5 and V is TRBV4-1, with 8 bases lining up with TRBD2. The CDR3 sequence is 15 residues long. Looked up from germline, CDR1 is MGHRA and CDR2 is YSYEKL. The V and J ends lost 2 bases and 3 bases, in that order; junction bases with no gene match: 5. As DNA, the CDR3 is TGCGCCAGCAGCCAACTGGGACTAGAAAAAGAGACCCAGTACTTC. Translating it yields CASSQLGLEKETQYF.

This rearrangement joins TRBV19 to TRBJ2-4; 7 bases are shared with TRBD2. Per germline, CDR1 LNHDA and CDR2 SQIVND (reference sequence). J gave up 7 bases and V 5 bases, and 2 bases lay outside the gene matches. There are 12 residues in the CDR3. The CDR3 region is CASSPRENIQYF. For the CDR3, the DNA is TGTGCCAGTAGTCCGCGGGAGAACATTCAGTACTTC.

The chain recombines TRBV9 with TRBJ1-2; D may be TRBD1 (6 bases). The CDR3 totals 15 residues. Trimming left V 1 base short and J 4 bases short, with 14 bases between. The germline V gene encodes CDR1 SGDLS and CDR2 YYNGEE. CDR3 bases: TGTGCCAGCAGCGTAACGGGGGCCGATGGCTATGGCTACACCTTC. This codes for CASSVTGADGYGYTF.

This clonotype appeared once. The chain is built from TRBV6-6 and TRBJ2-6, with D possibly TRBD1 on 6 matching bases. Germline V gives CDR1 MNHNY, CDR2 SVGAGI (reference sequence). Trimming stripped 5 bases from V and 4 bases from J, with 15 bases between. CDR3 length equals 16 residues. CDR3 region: CASSDPNREGANVLTF. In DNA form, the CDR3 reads TGTGCCAGCAGTGACCCTAACAGGGAGGGGGCCAACGTCCTGACTTTC.

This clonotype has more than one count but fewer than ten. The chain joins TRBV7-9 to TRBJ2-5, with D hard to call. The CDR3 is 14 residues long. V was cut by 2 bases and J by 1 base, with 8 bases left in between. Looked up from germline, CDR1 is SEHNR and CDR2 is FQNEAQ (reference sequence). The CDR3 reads CASSLTPPQETQYF. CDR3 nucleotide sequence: TGTGCCAGCAGCTTAACGCCCCCCCAAGAGACCCAGTACTTC.

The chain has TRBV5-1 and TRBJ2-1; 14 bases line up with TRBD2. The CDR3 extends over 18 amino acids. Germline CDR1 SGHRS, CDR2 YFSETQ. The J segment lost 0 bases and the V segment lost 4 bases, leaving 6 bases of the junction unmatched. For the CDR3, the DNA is TGCGCCAGCAGCCTTGGACTAGCGGGAGGACGCTCCTACAATGAGCAGTTCTTC. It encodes CASSLGLAGGRSYNEQFF.

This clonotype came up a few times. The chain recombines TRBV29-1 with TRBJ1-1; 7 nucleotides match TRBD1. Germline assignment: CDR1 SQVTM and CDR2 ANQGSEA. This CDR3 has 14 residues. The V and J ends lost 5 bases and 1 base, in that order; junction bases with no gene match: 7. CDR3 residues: CSVYTRDRNTEAFF. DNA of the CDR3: TGCAGCGTTTACACCCGGGACAGGAACACTGAAGCTTTCTTT. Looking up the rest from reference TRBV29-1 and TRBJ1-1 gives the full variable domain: SAVISQKPSRDICQRGTSLTIQCQVDSQVTMMFWYRQQPGQSLTLIATANQGSEATYESGFVIDKFPISRPNLTFSTLTVSNMSPEDSSIYLCSVYTRDRNTEAFFGQGTRLTVV.

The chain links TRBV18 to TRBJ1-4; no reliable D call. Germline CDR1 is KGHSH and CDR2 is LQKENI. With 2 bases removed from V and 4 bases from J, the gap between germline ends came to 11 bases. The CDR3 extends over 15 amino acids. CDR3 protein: CASSPWVGLNEKLFF. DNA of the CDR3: TGTGCCAGCTCACCATGGGTAGGCCTTAATGAAAAACTGTTTTTT.

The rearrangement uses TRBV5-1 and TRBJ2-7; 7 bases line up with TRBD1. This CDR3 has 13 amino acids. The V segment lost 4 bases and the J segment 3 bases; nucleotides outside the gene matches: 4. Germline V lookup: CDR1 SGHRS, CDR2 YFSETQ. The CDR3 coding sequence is TGCGCCAGCAGCAACCGGGACAGCTACGAGCAGTACTTC. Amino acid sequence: CASSNRDSYEQYF.

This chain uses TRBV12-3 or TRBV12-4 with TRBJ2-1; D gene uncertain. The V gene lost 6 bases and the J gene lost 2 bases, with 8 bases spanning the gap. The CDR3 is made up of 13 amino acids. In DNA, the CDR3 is TGTGCCAGCAGCCAAGACCCCTACAATGAGCAGTTCTTC. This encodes CASSQDPYNEQFF.

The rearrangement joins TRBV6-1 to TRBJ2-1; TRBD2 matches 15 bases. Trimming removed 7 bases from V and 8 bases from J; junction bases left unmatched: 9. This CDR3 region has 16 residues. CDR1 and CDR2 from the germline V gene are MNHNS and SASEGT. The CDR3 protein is CASTPGLAGGGDEQFF. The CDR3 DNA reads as TGTGCCAGCACTCCTGGACTAGCGGGAGGGGGCGATGAGCAGTTCTTC.